This T cell receptor beta chain came from a study of blood T cell repertoires in COVID-19. About the research overall: Researchers got acute and convalescent COVID-19 samples from the United States, Italy and Spain.

As originally analysed: Nucleated cell counts were estimated from reference gene primer amplification. Clones were sequenced by immunoSEQ multiplex PCR, and TCRdb holds only the in-frame ones, with some missing. V, J and clone size were drawn from that table, and D and trimming were deduced from the DNA. This sample carries 140,000 to 150,000 clones, 85% to 90% of them seen once, and the ten largest clones take 13%. The CDR3 runs to 16 residues. CDR1 and CDR2 (germline): MDHEN, SYDVKM. Trimming shortened V by 6 bases and J by 3 bases, and 15 bases separated the two germline ends. Enrollment of patients from Seattle took place during active infection, with longitudinal follow-up.

The sequence was collected from a man aged 18 to 30 with COVID-19, enrolled during active disease. V gene TRBV28 combines with J gene TRBJ1-6; the D is unclear. Sample: peripheral blood. CDR3 sequence (DNA): TGTGCCAGCAGCAAAGAGACTCCTAGCTATAATTCACCCCTCCACTTT. Amino acids: CASSKETPSYNSPLHF.